The 14 T cell receptor beta chains below were found in one sample sequenced in a study of OX40 agonist ivuxolimab in advanced cancers. Library generation was performed with the immunoSEQ multiplex PCR assay. TCRdb provides this immuneACCESS table in a form limited to in-frame rearrangements. Some clones are lacking; in checked studies, under half of them reflect an unresolved V gene, and why the rest are absent is not known. Counted in this sample were 70,000 to 95,000 clones; about 86% of them appeared once. Of the sample, 6.6% is held by the ten largest clones. This specimen consisted of CD4+ or CD8+ T cells sorted from blood, obtained in a trial of the OX40 agonist ivuxolimab. These TCRs come from an adult with an advanced solid tumor such as melanoma, head and neck, liver or kidney cancer.

The CDR3 loop reads CASRETGGGNQPQHF. The DNA of the CDR3 is TGTGCCAGCAGGGAGACAGGGGGTGGCAATCAGCCCCAGCATTTT. This chain links TRBV6-1 with TRBJ1-5; 9 bases match TRBD1. This CDR3 region has 15 residues. Trimming cost V 6 bases and J 2 bases; bases outside gene matches: 5. In germline, CDR1 is MNHNS, CDR2 SASEGT.

V is TRBV10-3 and J is TRBJ2-1, with 13 bases aligning to TRBD2. The J segment lost 3 bases and the V segment lost 4 bases, leaving 0 bases of the junction unmatched. Germline CDR1 and CDR2: ENHRY and SYGVKD. The CDR3 totals 15 residues. The CDR3 DNA is TGTGCCATCAGTGGGACTAGCGGGAGCTACAATGAGCAGTTCTTC. Translation: CAISGTSGSYNEQFF.

The V gene is TRBV19, the J gene TRBJ1-5, with 10 bases fitting TRBD1. The CDR3 sequence is 14 residues long. Germline V gene lookup returns CDR1 LNHDA and CDR2 SQIVND (reference sequence). The V segment lost 3 bases and the J segment 7 bases; nucleotides outside the gene matches: 3. The CDR3 reads CASSIGTGDQPQHF. As DNA, the CDR3 is TGTGCCAGTAGTATCGGGACAGGGGACCAGCCCCAGCATTTT.

This rearrangement joins TRBV6-5 to TRBJ2-7; D perhaps matches TRBD2 (6 bases). Germline values: CDR1 MNHEY, CDR2 SVGAGI. V lost 6 bases and J 4 bases, leaving 13 bases between the germline ends. This CDR3 comprises 13 residues. The CDR3: CASRTTSRYEQYF. CDR3 DNA: TGTGCCAGCAGAACGACTAGTAGGTACGAGCAGTACTTC.

The chain combines TRBV7-8 with TRBJ2-3; TRBD2 is a possible D gene (6 bases). Germline V gives CDR1 SGHVS, CDR2 FQNEAQ. V lost 7 bases and J lost 0, with 23 bases in between. The CDR3 has 18 residues. Here the CDR3 DNA reads TGTGCCAGCATCAAAGGGAGGTACAGCGAAGGTAGCACAGATACGCAGTATTTT. Its protein product is CASIKGRYSEGSTDTQYF.

V is TRBV11-2 and J is TRBJ2-5; 11 bases map to TRBD2. Germline assignment: CDR1 SGHAT and CDR2 FQNNGV. Trimming at V came to 7 bases and at J to 5 bases, leaving 9 bases not matched to a gene. The CDR3 contains 15 residues. Here the CDR3 DNA reads TGTGCCAGCACCCCTAGCGGGGGGCCGGGGGAGACCCAGTACTTC. It codes for CASTPSGGPGETQYF.

The chain joins TRBV6-5 to TRBJ1-5; 7 bases agree with TRBD1. The CDR3 has 15 residues. Germline CDR1 is MNHEY and CDR2 is SVGAGI. Germline trimming cut 5 bases from V and 5 bases from J; bases unmatched to any gene: 9. CDR3 amino acids: CASSSLQGGHQPQHF. Written as DNA, the CDR3 is TGTGCCAGCAGTAGCCTTCAGGGGGGTCATCAGCCCCAGCATTTT.

This rearrangement joins TRBV28 to TRBJ2-2; tentatively, D is TRBD2 (6 bases). Trimming pared 6 bases from V and 1 base from J, leaving 18 bases between. Germline CDR1 MDHEN, CDR2 SYDVKM. The CDR3 consists of 17 residues. CDR3 coding DNA: TGTGCCAGCAGCCCTACGGGGGACCCCGAGAACACCGGGGAGCTGTTTTTT. Translation gives CASSPTGDPENTGELFF.

The chain links TRBV6-5 to TRBJ2-1; TRBD2 matches at 7 bases. With 7 bases clipped from V and 4 bases from J, the junction kept 7 bases outside the gene matches. This CDR3 is built from 14 residues. Germline V lookup: CDR1 MNHEY, CDR2 SVGAGI. DNA of the CDR3: TGTGCCAGCACCCCCATGGGGGGGTACAATGAGCAGTTCTTC. Translated: CASTPMGGYNEQFF.

The chain uses TRBV29-1 and TRBJ2-5; a possible D gene is TRBD1 (5 bases). Germline loops: CDR1 SQVTM, CDR2 ANQGSEA. V lost 1 base to trimming and J lost 7 bases, with 19 bases between them. This CDR3 comprises 15 residues. The CDR3 DNA sequence: TGCAGCGTTGAAGTTGAAGTGCAGGGTATGGCGACCCAGTACTTC. Translating gives CSVEVEVQGMATQYF.

CDR3 region: CASSPSTYYV. The CDR3 region has the DNA TGTGCCAGCAGCCCATCTACCTATTACGTC. The genes are TRBV5-8 and TRBJ2-7, with D hard to call. The CDR3 runs to 10 residues. Germline V gene lookup returns CDR1 SGHTS and CDR2 YDEGEE. Deletions cut 4 bases from V and 13 bases from J, with 12 bases between.

The chain recombines TRBV5-6 with TRBJ1-4, with 7 bases identical to TRBD1. Germline V gene data show CDR1 as SGHDT and CDR2 as YYEEEE. The CDR3 is 15 residues long. V lost 2 bases and J lost 5; bases outside the gene matches: 6. The CDR3 region is CASSFRAQGNEKLFF. The DNA for the CDR3 is TGTGCCAGCAGCTTCCGAGCACAGGGGAATGAAAAACTGTTTTTT.

The V and J genes are TRBV5-4 and TRBJ2-3; 9 bases match TRBD2. Germline V CDR1 and CDR2: SGHNT, YYREEE (reference sequence). The CDR3 is 18 residues long. V lost 0 bases and J lost 1; bases outside the gene matches: 9. CDR3 amino acids: CASSLELREGLGTDTQYF. The CDR3, as DNA: TGTGCCAGCAGCTTGGAGTTGCGGGAGGGCCTCGGCACAGATACGCAGTATTTT.

The count of this clone is one. The CDR3 here is CASSEGRTGAGETQYF. In nucleotides, the CDR3 is TGTGCCAGCAGTGAAGGTCGGACAGGGGCAGGAGAGACCCAGTACTTC. V gene TRBV6-1 combines with J gene TRBJ2-5, with 9 bases identical to TRBD1. The CDR3 has 16 residues. CDR1 MNHNS and CDR2 SASEGT come from the germline V gene. Trimming took 1 base from V and 4 from J; bases not matched to a gene: 7.